This T cell receptor beta chain derives from a study of T cells in Graves' hyperthyroidism and ophthalmopathy. Study-level findings and limits: Most thyroid clonotypes that were expanded above 0.001 also turned up in blood.

About this clonotype itself: Its cognate antigen is unknown.

It was RNA transcripts that yielded the amplified TCR beta CDR3 regions. The HTBI set primed first-round TCR CDR3 RT-PCR. TCRdb processed the multiplex PCR reads anew with MiXCR; each CDR3 protein has one entry. The sample yields 700,000 or so distinct CDR3 sequences, around 15% seen once. The cohort's ophthalmopathy patients, a group with duration under 3 months, had a Clinical Activity Score of at least 3 and a NOSPECS grade of at least 4. Clinicians diagnosed patients from clinical symptoms, serum thyroxine and TRAb, thyroid ultrasound and orbital computed tomography. The source is a woman aged 45 to 65 with Graves' ophthalmopathy. Material for sequencing was blood.

The CDR3 DNA reads TGTGCCAGCAGTCGACAGGGGGGTACCTACGAGCAGTACTTC. Protein product: CASSRQGGTYEQYF. V and J are TRBV6-1 and TRBJ2-7; TRBD1 matches 9 bases. This CDR3 contains 14 residues. The V gene end was trimmed by 5 bases and the J gene end by 2 bases; junction bases not matched to a gene: 4. CDR1 is MNHNS, CDR2 SASEGT, per germline.